Presented here are 20 T cell receptor beta chains from one specimen sequenced in a study of early T cells in non-severe SARS-CoV-2 infection. TCRdb itself ran the 5' RACE reads through MiXCR, one entry per CDR3 protein. Altogether fewer than 55,000 distinct CDR3 sequences are present, under 7.5% being singletons, with the ten largest covering less than 25%. The source material was whole blood, sampled at baseline. These receptors were obtained from an adult who was a healthcare worker with PCR-confirmed SARS-CoV-2 infection or an uninfected control (not recorded which).

Ten or more counts support this clonotype. The chain is built from TRBV3-1 and TRBJ1-3, with D unresolved. This CDR3 spans 13 amino acids. The germline V gene encodes CDR1 LGHDT and CDR2 YNNKEL (reference sequence). V lost 3 bases and J 8 bases, leaving 11 bases between the germline ends. The CDR3 region has the DNA TGTGCCAGCAGCCAGCCAGGCTGGGACACCATATATTTT. Its protein is CASSQPGWDTIYF. Based on the CDR3 plus reference TRBV3-1 and TRBJ1-3, the full variable domain is DTAVSQTPKYLVTQMGNDKSIKCEQNLGHDTMYWYKQDSKKFLKIMFSYNNKELIINETVPNRFSPKSPDKAHLNLHINSLELGDSAVYFCASSQPGWDTIYFGEGSWLTVV.

The chain carries TRBV4-2 and TRBJ2-3; D is tentatively TRBD1 or TRBD2 (6 bases each). The germline V gene encodes CDR1 LGHNA and CDR2 YNFKEQ. Trimming stripped 4 bases from V and 2 bases from J, with 25 bases between. The CDR3 has 19 residues. CDR3 DNA: TGTGCCAGCAGCCGAAACAGGCCGGGCCGGGGGCAAACCACAGATACGCAGTATTTT. Encoded protein: CASSRNRPGRGQTTDTQYF.

This clonotype showed up many times. V usage is TRBV3-1 and J usage is TRBJ1-2; D is ambiguous. V was clipped by 6 bases and J by 2 bases, with 13 bases between them. The CDR3 runs 14 residues. CDR1 and CDR2 (germline): LGHDT, YNNKEL (reference sequence). This CDR3 reads CASRPSSGNYGYTF. As DNA, the CDR3 is TGTGCCAGCAGGCCCTCGTCGGGGAACTATGGCTACACCTTC.

This clonotype was counted only a few times. The chain recombines TRBV4-2 with TRBJ1-4; 9 bases match TRBD1. Germline V gene sequence: CDR1 LGHNA, CDR2 YNFKEQ. V dropped 0 bases and J dropped 4; count of bases not matched to a gene: 3. This CDR3 is 16 amino acids long. The CDR3 DNA sequence: TGTGCCAGCAGCCAAGATAGGACAGGGGTTAATGAAAAACTGTTTTTT. Translation gives CASSQDRTGVNEKLFF.

A few counts support this clonotype. The V and J genes are TRBV5-1 and TRBJ2-5; D possibly corresponds to TRBD2 (6 bases). V shed 4 bases and J shed 2 bases, with 12 bases lying between them. CDR1 and CDR2 from the germline V gene are SGHRS and YFSETQ. The CDR3 totals 14 residues. The CDR3 nucleotides are TGCGCCAGCAGCCGGAGGGCTCAACAAGAGACCCAGTACTTC. This gives the protein CASSRRAQQETQYF.

This clonotype has a count of ten or more. CDR3 protein: CASSQDDLGHNEQFF. CDR3 coding DNA: TGTGCCAGCAGCCAAGATGACCTGGGTCACAATGAGCAGTTCTTC. The chain combines TRBV4-2 with TRBJ2-1, with no clear D. V dropped 0 bases and J dropped 5 bases, with 11 bases sitting between them. Germline assignment: CDR1 LGHNA and CDR2 YNFKEQ. CDR3 length: 15 amino acids.

This clonotype was picked up many times. The gene calls are TRBV9 and TRBJ2-1; D is perhaps TRBD2 (5 bases). Germline CDR1 and CDR2: SGDLS and YYNGEE. The CDR3 has 15 amino acids. Trimming shortened V by 0 bases and J by 0 bases, and 7 bases separated the two germline ends. Written as DNA, the CDR3 is TGTGCCAGCAGCGTAGAAGCGGCCTCCTACAATGAGCAGTTCTTC. As protein: CASSVEAASYNEQFF.

This clonotype has a handful of counts. This chain connects TRBV3-1 to TRBJ2-5, with D possibly called TRBD1 or TRBD2 (5 bases each). CDR1 is LGHDT and CDR2 is YNNKEL in the germline V gene (reference sequence). The CDR3 has 16 residues. V was trimmed by 5 bases and J by 2 bases, leaving 18 bases between them. The CDR3 loop is CASSARRWGKQETQYF. The CDR3 DNA follows: TGTGCCAGCAGCGCCCGAAGGTGGGGGAAACAAGAGACCCAGTACTTC.

Ten or more counts support this clonotype. This sequence joins TRBV9 and TRBJ1-5; D is unresolved. The CDR3 runs 14 residues. Between the trimmed V and J ends, which lost 2 bases and 6 bases, there was a span of 12 bases. Germline loops: CDR1 SGDLS, CDR2 YYNGEE. CDR3 protein: CASSVGGGSQPQHF. DNA for the CDR3: TGTGCCAGCAGCGTTGGTGGCGGGAGTCAGCCCCAGCATTTT. Based on the CDR3 plus reference TRBV9 and TRBJ1-5, the full variable domain is DSGVTQTPKHLITATGQRVTLRCSPRSGDLSVYWYQQSLDQGLQFLIQYYNGEERAKGNILERFSAQQFPDLHSELNLSSLELGDSALYFCASSVGGGSQPQHFGDGTRLSIL.

The sample holds many counts of this clonotype. The chain joins TRBV5-6 to TRBJ2-1, with D tentatively TRBD2 (6 bases). V shed 2 bases and J shed 5 bases, with 14 bases lying between them. The length of the CDR3 is 15 residues. Germline V gene sequence: CDR1 SGHDT, CDR2 YYEEEE. CDR3 sequence reads: CASSFEIRENNEQFF. In DNA form, the CDR3 reads TGTGCCAGCAGCTTCGAAATTCGGGAGAACAATGAGCAGTTCTTC.

The rearrangement joins TRBV2 to TRBJ1-1; D call uncertain. This CDR3 has 12 residues. V lost 8 bases to trimming and J lost 1 base, with 8 bases between them. Germline V lookup: CDR1 SNHLY, CDR2 FYNNEI. The CDR3 DNA reads TGTGCCAGCGAACAGAGGAACACTGAAGCTTTCTTT. Protein: CASEQRNTEAFF.

Ten or more counts support this clonotype. The gene calls are TRBV7-8 and TRBJ2-1; D might be TRBD2 (6 bases). The CDR3 runs 13 residues. Germline V CDR1 and CDR2: SGHVS, FQNEAQ. Trimming shortened V by 5 bases and J by 7 bases, and 12 bases separated the two germline ends. The chain's CDR3 is CASSPGGGNEQFF. CDR3 DNA: TGTGCCAGCAGCCCCGGGGGTGGAAATGAGCAGTTCTTC.

This clonotype was observed at least ten times. This chain connects TRBV12-3 or TRBV12-4 to TRBJ1-3; unclear D gene. The V end was cut by 1 base, the J end by 0 bases, with 4 bases between. The CDR3 covers 14 residues. CDR3 loop: CASSLESSGNTIYF. As DNA, the CDR3 is TGTGCCAGCAGTTTAGAGAGCTCTGGAAACACCATATATTTT.

This clonotype appeared a few times. The chain carries TRBV6-2 or TRBV6-3 and TRBJ2-1, with D hard to call. CDR3 length: 16 residues. V was cut by 2 bases and J by 4 bases, with 15 bases left in between. Germline CDR1 is MNHEY and CDR2 is SVGEGT. In DNA form, the CDR3 reads TGTGCCAGCAGTTACCCCCCGCGAGTAGGGTACAATGAGCAGTTCTTC. Its translation is CASSYPPRVGYNEQFF.

The sample holds many counts of this clonotype. The CDR3 nucleotides read TGCGCCAGCAGCCCCCCGGGGACAGGCTCGGAGCAGTACTTC. Translation gives CASSPPGTGSEQYF. The chain employs TRBV4-1 and TRBJ2-7; TRBD1 agrees at 8 bases. The V gene end was trimmed by 4 bases and the J gene end by 7 bases; junction bases not matched to a gene: 9. This CDR3 comprises 14 residues. The germline V gene has CDR1 MGHRA and CDR2 YSYEKL.

This chain joins TRBV28 and TRBJ2-2; D might be TRBD1 (5 bases). The V gene's germline CDR1 is MDHEN and CDR2 SYDVKM. The CDR3 consists of 15 residues. The V end was cut by 5 bases, the J end by 1 base, with 11 bases between. For the CDR3, the DNA is TGTGCCAGCAGTCCTGACAGAAGGAACACCGGGGAGCTGTTTTTT. Encoded protein: CASSPDRRNTGELFF.

The table lists this clonotype with many counts. The CDR3 loop is CSAQDRKSTDTQYF. The DNA of the CDR3 is TGCAGTGCCCAGGACAGAAAAAGCACAGATACGCAGTATTTT. V is TRBV20-1 and J is TRBJ2-3, with D possibly being TRBD1 (6 bases). The CDR3 spans 14 residues. CDR1 is DFQATT and CDR2 is SNEGSKA in the germline V gene (reference sequence). The V end lost 6 bases, the J end lost 0 bases, and 13 bases lay between the germline ends.

There are many counts of this clonotype. V gene TRBV20-1 combines with J gene TRBJ2-5; TRBD1 is a possible D gene (5 bases). V lost 3 bases, J lost 4 bases, and 12 bases lay in between. The germline CDR1 and CDR2 sequences are DFQATT and SNEGSKA (reference sequence). This CDR3 region has 13 residues. CDR3 region: CSARFRARETQYF. The CDR3 DNA is TGCAGTGCTAGGTTCAGGGCTCGAGAGACCCAGTACTTC.

This clonotype was counted between two and nine times. The rearrangement joins TRBV6-2 or TRBV6-3 to TRBJ1-2, with 7 bases aligning to TRBD1. Trimming cost V 8 bases and J 0 bases; bases outside gene matches: 3. The CDR3 consists of 13 residues. Germline loops: CDR1 MNHEY, CDR2 SVGEGT. CDR3 sequence (DNA): TGTGCCAGCCGGGACAGCTCTAACTATGGCTACACCTTC. This sequence encodes CASRDSSNYGYTF.

In its sample, this clonotype was seen a few times. The V call is TRBV5-1, the J call TRBJ2-2; D might be TRBD2 (6 bases). The CDR3 sequence is 14 residues long. V was trimmed by 2 bases and J by 7 bases, leaving 12 bases between them. Per germline, CDR1 SGHRS and CDR2 YFSETQ. The CDR3 protein is CASSFTGDGGELFF. The CDR3 DNA is TGCGCCAGCAGCTTTACGGGAGATGGCGGGGAGCTGTTTTTT.